Listed below are T cell receptor beta chains from one sample, sequenced in a study of cytomegalovirus exposure and HLA in healthy donors. Sequenced by immunoSEQ multiplex PCR; TCRdb stores in-frame clones only, minus some. The data show about 210,000 clones, roughly four fifths seen once. The sequencing sample was made of PBMCs. These receptors came from a woman aged 50 to 60 in good health and CMV-seropositive. Each CDR3 is given with its conserved first and last residue. A D gene is named only where the DNA matches it firmly. A row's size may be missing; if present it is once, few, many or a size class.

D: .
size: .
J: TRBJ1-2
V: TRBV19
length: 13
DNA: TGTGCCAGTAGACCAACAGGGATTTCTGGCTACACCTTC
CDR3: CASRPTGISGYTF

D: .
size: .
J: TRBJ1-1
V: TRBV2
length: 15
DNA: TGTGCCAGCAGTGAATTGATACCGGGGAACACTGAAGCTTTCTTT
CDR3: CASSELIPGNTEAFF

D: TRBD1
size: .
J: TRBJ2-7
V: TRBV5-6
length: 15
DNA: TGTGCCAGCAGCTTCAAAGGGACAGGAGCTTACGAGCAGTACTTC
CDR3: CASSFKGTGAYEQYF

D: .
size: .
J: TRBJ1-1
V: TRBV7-9
length: 14
DNA: TGTGCCAGCAGCTTAACAGGCGAGAACACTGAAGCTTTCTTT
CDR3: CASSLTGENTEAFF

D: .
size: once
J: TRBJ1-6
V: TRBV11-3
length: 13
DNA: TGTGCCAGCAGTAAAGGAGAGGATTCACCCCTCCACTTT
CDR3: CASSKGEDSPLHF

D: .
size: .
J: TRBJ2-5
V: TRBV30
length: 12
DNA: TGTGCCTGGAGTCCCCAACATGAGACCCAGTACTTC
CDR3: CAWSPQHETQYF

D: .
size: .
J: TRBJ2-7
V: TRBV6-6
length: 15
DNA: TGTGCCAGCAGTTCCGGACAGAGTGAGACCTACGAGCAGTACTTC
CDR3: CASSSGQSETYEQYF

D: TRBD1
size: .
J: TRBJ2-4
V: TRBV10-1
length: 17
DNA: TGCGCCAGCAGTGAAGGGGGGACAGGGTTAGCCAAAAACATTCAGTACTTC
CDR3: CASSEGGTGLAKNIQYF

D: .
size: .
J: TRBJ2-3
V: TRBV29-1
length: 15
DNA: TGCAGCGTTGATAGAGACAGCATGGGCACAGATACGCAGTATTTT
CDR3: CSVDRDSMGTDTQYF

D: TRBD1
size: .
J: TRBJ2-7
V: TRBV25-1
length: 13
DNA: TGTGCCAGTGGGGACAGGGCACTTTCCGAGCAGTACTTC
CDR3: CASGDRALSEQYF

D: .
size: .
J: TRBJ1-1
V: TRBV11-2
length: 18
DNA: TGTGCCAGCAGCTTAGATCTCGTGGGGCGCAGATATAACACTGAAGCTTTCTTT
CDR3: CASSLDLVGRRYNTEAFF

D: .
size: .
J: TRBJ2-4
V: TRBV5-4
length: 15
DNA: TGTGCCAGCAGCCCAGACGGAGAAGCCAAAAACATTCAGTACTTC
CDR3: CASSPDGEAKNIQYF

D: .
size: .
J: TRBJ1-1
V: TRBV7-9
length: 12
DNA: TGTGCCAGCAGCCTTCTTGTGACTGAAGCTTTCTTT
CDR3: CASSLLVTEAFF

D: .
size: .
J: TRBJ2-3
V: TRBV21-1
length: 19
DNA: TGTGCCAGCAGCTCAATTCCCTGGGGAGGGGGGAGGTTGACAGATACGCAGTATTTT
CDR3: CASSSIPWGGGRLTDTQYF

D: .
size: .
J: TRBJ1-2
V: TRBV28
length: 13
DNA: TGTGCCAGCAGCTTCATGAGGGACTATGGCTACACCTTC
CDR3: CASSFMRDYGYTF

D: TRBD1
size: .
J: TRBJ1-2
V: TRBV5-1
length: 15
DNA: TGCGCCAGCAGGCCCCGACAGGGCGCTAACTATGGCTACACCTTC
CDR3: CASRPRQGANYGYTF

D: TRBD1
size: once
J: TRBJ1-2
V: TRBV6-1
length: 14
DNA: TGTGCCAGCCAATACGCCAGGGGGACGGATGGCTACACCTTC
CDR3: CASQYARGTDGYTF

D: TRBD2
size: .
J: TRBJ2-7
V: TRBV9
length: 14
DNA: TGTGCCAGCGGCGTAGGTCCAGCGGGGAGCGAGCAGTACTTC
CDR3: CASGVGPAGSEQYF

D: .
size: .
J: TRBJ1-5
V: TRBV6-1
length: 14
DNA: TGTGCCAGCAGTCGAACAGGGCCCCCCCAGCCCCAGCATTTT
CDR3: CASSRTGPPQPQHF

D: .
size: .
J: TRBJ2-2
V: TRBV6-1
length: 14
DNA: TGTGCCAGCAGTCCTTTAGGACAGACCGGGGAGCTGTTTTTT
CDR3: CASSPLGQTGELFF

D: .
size: .
J: TRBJ2-7
V: TRBV11-2
length: 13
DNA: TGTGCCAGCAGCTTACTACTTGTCAGGGAGCAGTACTTC
CDR3: CASSLLLVREQYF

D: .
size: .
J: TRBJ1-1
V: TRBV30
length: 14
DNA: TGTGCCTGGAGTGTCCCAGAAGTGAACACTGAAGCTTTCTTT
CDR3: CAWSVPEVNTEAFF

D: .
size: .
J: TRBJ1-2
V: TRBV7-9
length: 15
DNA: TGTTCCAGCAGCTTAGCGCGGTGGGGGGTGGATGGCTACACCTTC
CDR3: CSSSLARWGVDGYTF

D: TRBD1
size: .
J: TRBJ2-3
V: TRBV5-1
length: 15
DNA: TGCGCCAGCAGCCACAGACAGGGTAGTACAGATACGCAGTATTTT
CDR3: CASSHRQGSTDTQYF

D: TRBD2
size: once
J: TRBJ2-1
V: TRBV19
length: 16
DNA: TGTGCCAGTAGTTCCGGACTAGCGGGTACCTACAATGAGCAGTTCTTC
CDR3: CASSSGLAGTYNEQFF

D: .
size: .
J: TRBJ1-5
V: TRBV19
length: 15
DNA: TGTGCCAGTAAAATCGGGACAAATAGCAATCAGCCCCAGCATTTT
CDR3: CASKIGTNSNQPQHF

D: TRBD1
size: .
J: TRBJ1-1
V: TRBV5-4
length: 17
DNA: TGTGCCAGCAGCTCCCCCAGTGGGACAGATTACAACACTGAAGCTTTCTTT
CDR3: CASSSPSGTDYNTEAFF

D: .
size: few
J: TRBJ2-7
V: TRBV6-5
length: 15
DNA: TGTGCCAGCAGTAAGCTTGGGGGGTTAAGCTACGAGCAGTACTTC
CDR3: CASSKLGGLSYEQYF

D: .
size: .
J: TRBJ1-1
V: TRBV7-9
length: 13
DNA: TGTGCCAGCACCGAGGGGGGGAGCACTGAAGCTTTCTTT
CDR3: CASTEGGSTEAFF

D: .
size: .
J: TRBJ1-4
V: TRBV5-1
length: 14
DNA: TGCGCCAGCATGGCAGGCCCAACTAATGAAAAACTGTTTTTT
CDR3: CASMAGPTNEKLFF

D: .
size: .
J: TRBJ1-1
V: TRBV6-6
length: 13
DNA: TGTGCCAGCAGCCCGGACACTGGCGTGTGGGCTTTCTTT
CDR3: CASSPDTGVWAFF

D: .
size: .
J: TRBJ2-7
V: TRBV7-3
length: 12
DNA: TGTGCCAGCAGCCCGGGTAGAGGCGAGCAGTACTTC
CDR3: CASSPGRGEQYF

D: .
size: once
J: TRBJ2-7
V: TRBV5-1
length: 14
DNA: TGCGCCAGCAGCTTGGGGTGGTCTACCTACGAGCAGTACTTC
CDR3: CASSLGWSTYEQYF